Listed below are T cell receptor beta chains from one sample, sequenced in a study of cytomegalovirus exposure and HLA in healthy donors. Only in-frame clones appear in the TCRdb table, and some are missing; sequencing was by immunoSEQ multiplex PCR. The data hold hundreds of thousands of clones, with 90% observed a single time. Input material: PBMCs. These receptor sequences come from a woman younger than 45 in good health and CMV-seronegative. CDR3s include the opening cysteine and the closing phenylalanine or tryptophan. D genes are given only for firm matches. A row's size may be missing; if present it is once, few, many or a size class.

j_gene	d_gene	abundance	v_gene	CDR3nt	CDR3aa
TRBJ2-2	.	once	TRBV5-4	TGTGCCAGCAGCTCCAACGTTGGCGGGGAGCTGTTTTTT	CASSSNVGGELFF
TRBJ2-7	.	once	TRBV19	TGTGCCAGTAGACCTGGGCAGGGGTCCTACGAGCAGTACTTC	CASRPGQGSYEQYF
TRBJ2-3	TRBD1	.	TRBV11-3	TGTGCCAGCAGCCCCCTGACAGGGGGCCGCACAGATACGCAGTATTTT	CASSPLTGGRTDTQYF
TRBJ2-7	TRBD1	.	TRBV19	TGTGCCAGTAGTCCCGGACAGGGGATTTACGAGCAGTACTTC	CASSPGQGIYEQYF
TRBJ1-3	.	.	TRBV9	TGTGCCAGCAGCGTAGATGTGAGGGTTGGAAACACCATATATTTT	CASSVDVRVGNTIYF
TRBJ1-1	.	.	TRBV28	TGTGCCAGCAACCTCAGATATGGGAACACTGAAGCTTTCTTT	CASNLRYGNTEAFF
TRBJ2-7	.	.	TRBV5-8	TGTGCCAGCAGCTTGACAGGGCCGTACTACGAGCAGTACTTC	CASSLTGPYYEQYF
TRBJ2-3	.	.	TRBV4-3	TGCGCCAGCAGCCAAACCGGGACAATCCGTAGTCCAGATACGCAGTATTTT	CASSQTGTIRSPDTQYF
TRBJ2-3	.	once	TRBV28	TGTGCCAGCAATGTTTGGTTGGGGGATACGCAGTATTTT	CASNVWLGDTQYF
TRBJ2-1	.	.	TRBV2	TGTGCCACCTCACTTTGGGGGGCGCACAATGAGCAGTTCTTC	CATSLWGAHNEQFF
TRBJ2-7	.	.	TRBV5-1	TGCGCCAGCAGGCCTTTTGTGGACAAAACCTACGAGCAGTACTTC	CASRPFVDKTYEQYF
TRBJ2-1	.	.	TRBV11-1	TGTGCCAGCAGCTTAGCGCGAGGCTACAATGAGCAGTTCTTC	CASSLARGYNEQFF
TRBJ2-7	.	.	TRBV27	TGTGCCAGCAGTTTACACAGGGCAACCTACGAGCAGTACTTC	CASSLHRATYEQYF
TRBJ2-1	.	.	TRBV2	TGTGCCAGCAGTTCCTCCAGGGAGGTAATCAATGAGCAGTTCTTC	CASSSSREVINEQFF
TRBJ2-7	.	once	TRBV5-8	TGTGCCAGCAGCCCGGGACCGGCCTACGAGCAGTACTTC	CASSPGPAYEQYF
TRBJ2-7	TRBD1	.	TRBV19	TGTGCCAGTAGTAAAAGGGGTAGGGGACAGGGGCCGCCCCGCGCCTACGAGCAGTACTTC	CASSKRGRGQGPPRAYEQYF
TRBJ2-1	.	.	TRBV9	TGTGCCAGCAGCGTAGCGCCCCAGCTTCTCGTAGGGGAGCAGTTCTTC	CASSVAPQLLVGEQFF
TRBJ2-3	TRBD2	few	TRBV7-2	TGTGCCAGCAGCTTAGCGGGAGGGGTTGATACGCAGTATTTT	CASSLAGGVDTQYF
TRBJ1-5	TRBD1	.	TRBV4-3	TGCGCCAGCAGCCAAGAACCAATGGGACAGGGGGCTGGCAATCAGCCCCAGCATTTT	CASSQEPMGQGAGNQPQHF
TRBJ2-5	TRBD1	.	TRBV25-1	TGTGCCAGCAGTGAAGGGCAGGGGGCGAGAGAGACCCAGTACTTC	CASSEGQGARETQYF
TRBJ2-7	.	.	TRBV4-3	TGCGCCAGCAGCCCGGCTCGGGTTCCAACCTACGAGCAGTACTTC	CASSPARVPTYEQYF
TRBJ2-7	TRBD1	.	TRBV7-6	TGTGCCAGCAGCTTACGGACAGGGGGCGGGTACGAGCAGTACTTC	CASSLRTGGGYEQYF
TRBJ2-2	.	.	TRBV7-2	TGTGCCAGCAGCTTAGATAGCACCGGGGAGCTGTTTTTT	CASSLDSTGELFF
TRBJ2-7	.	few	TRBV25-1	TGTGCCAGCAGTGACCCCCAGGGGAGCTCCTACGAGCAGTACTTC	CASSDPQGSSYEQYF
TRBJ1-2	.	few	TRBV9	TGTGCCAGCAGCGTTTATGGGGGACCTGGGGATGGCTACACCTTC	CASSVYGGPGDGYTF
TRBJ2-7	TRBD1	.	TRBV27	TGTGCCAGCACCACCGGGACAGGGGGCAGAGGCTACGAGCAGTACTTC	CASTTGTGGRGYEQYF
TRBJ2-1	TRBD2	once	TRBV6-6	TGTGCCAGCAGTTACTCGGCGGGAGTCTACAATGAGCAGTTCTTC	CASSYSAGVYNEQFF